Each of the 20 T cell receptor beta chains below was sequenced from the same sample in a study of radiotherapy plus CTLA-4 blockade in lung cancer. Here immunoSEQ multiplex PCR was the method, and the copy in TCRdb shows in-frame clones only, minus some. The data contain around 120,000 clones, just under 80% of them seen just once; the ten biggest clones take up 4.5% to 6.5%. The source material was peripheral blood, sampled from a patient treated with radiotherapy plus ipilimumab. These receptors all stem from a human donor with non-small cell lung cancer who had a partial response to radiotherapy plus ipilimumab.

V is TRBV18 and J is TRBJ1-2; D possibly corresponds to TRBD1 (5 bases). With 3 bases removed from V and 7 bases from J, the gap between germline ends came to 12 bases. Germline-derived CDR1 and CDR2 are KGHSH and LQKENI. The CDR3 extends over 13 amino acids. The CDR3 reads CASSPLQDSGYTF. CDR3 coding DNA: TGTGCCAGCTCACCCTTACAGGATTCTGGCTACACCTTC.

This chain joins TRBV6-5 and TRBJ2-7; no clear D. Trimming shortened V by 11 bases and J by 1 base, and 12 bases separated the two germline ends. Germline loops: CDR1 MNHEY, CDR2 SVGAGI. This CDR3 is built from 12 residues. The CDR3 spells CAVRVYSYEQYF. CDR3 DNA: TGTGCCGTTCGTGTATATTCCTACGAGCAGTACTTC.

The J gene is TRBJ2-1, the V gene TRBV7-8; no clear D gene. Between the trimmed V and J ends, which lost 3 bases and 8 bases, there was a span of 14 bases. Germline CDR1 and CDR2: SGHVS and FQNEAQ. The CDR3 covers 14 residues. CDR3 bases: TGTGCCAGCAGCTTGGTTGGTCTAGTCGATGAGCAGTTCTTC. It is translated as CASSLVGLVDEQFF.

A few counts support this clone. The chain employs TRBV7-9 and TRBJ2-1, with 12 bases matching TRBD2. Germline assignment: CDR1 SEHNR and CDR2 FQNEAQ (reference sequence). The length of the CDR3 is 19 residues. J was trimmed by 8 bases and V by 1 base; bases with no gene match: 15. CDR3 nucleotides: TGTGCCAGCAGCTTAGTAGGACAGTTAGAGACTAGCGGGAGCGATGAGCAGTTCTTC. Its protein product is CASSLVGQLETSGSDEQFF.

The V gene is TRBV27, the J gene TRBJ2-2; 10 bases match TRBD2. This CDR3 comprises 15 residues. J gave up 1 base and V 4 bases, and 0 bases lay outside the gene matches. Germline CDR1 and CDR2: MNHEY and SMNVEV (reference sequence). CDR3 loop: CASSWTSGNTGELFF. As DNA, the CDR3 is TGTGCCAGCAGTTGGACTAGCGGGAACACCGGGGAGCTGTTTTTT.

This chain connects TRBV30 to TRBJ2-1; TRBD2 aligns across 8 bases. CDR1 GTSNPN and CDR2 SVGIG come from the germline V gene (reference sequence). The CDR3 contains 15 residues. J gave up 3 bases and V 0 bases, and 4 bases lay outside the gene matches. The CDR3 region has the DNA TGTGCCTGGAGTGTACGTCTAGCGGGCTACAATGAGCAGTTCTTC. This sequence encodes CAWSVRLAGYNEQFF.

This clone appeared a single time. V usage is TRBV11-2 and J usage is TRBJ2-7, with TRBD2 matching over 8 bases. The germline CDR1 and CDR2 sequences are SGHAT and FQNNGV. The CDR3 sequence is 14 residues long. Trimming at V came to 1 base and at J to 6 bases, leaving 5 bases not matched to a gene. Here the CDR3 reads CASSLGGTRSEQYV. The CDR3 nucleotides are TGTGCCAGCAGCTTAGGGGGGACTAGGAGCGAGCAGTACGTC.

The CDR3, as DNA: TGTGCCAGCAGTTTAGCGGGCAGGGGCAGGCAGTACGTC. Its translation is CASSLAGRGRQYV. This chain joins TRBV28 and TRBJ2-7, with D possibly TRBD1 on 6 matching bases. With 2 bases removed from V and 9 bases from J, the gap between germline ends came to 14 bases. The CDR3 extends over 13 amino acids. Germline V gene data show CDR1 as MDHEN and CDR2 as SYDVKM.

The V and J genes are TRBV18 and TRBJ2-5; D is possibly TRBD2 (7 bases). Germline CDR1 KGHSH, CDR2 LQKENI. CDR3 size: 15 residues. V was cut by 4 bases and J by 0 bases, with 12 bases left in between. CDR3 DNA sequence: TGTGCCAGCTCACGGGAGGGACACGACCAAGAGACCCAGTACTTC. Its translation: CASSREGHDQETQYF.

This rearrangement joins TRBV11-2 to TRBJ2-1; 9 bases are shared with TRBD2. Germline V lookup: CDR1 SGHAT, CDR2 FQNNGV. The CDR3 loop spans 17 amino acids. The V and J ends lost 4 bases and 6 bases, in that order; junction bases with no gene match: 13. CDR3 sequence reads: CASSSLRGGARGNEQFF. In DNA form, the CDR3 reads TGTGCCAGCAGCTCTCTTCGCGGGGGGGCCCGAGGCAATGAGCAGTTCTTC.

The rearrangement links TRBV27 to TRBJ2-7, with D unclear. This CDR3 has 13 residues. V gave up 5 bases and J gave up 0 bases, with 8 bases separating them. The germline V gene has CDR1 MNHEY and CDR2 SMNVEV (reference sequence). The CDR3, as DNA: TGTGCCAGCAGTGAACACAACTCCTACGAGCAGTACTTC. This sequence encodes CASSEHNSYEQYF.

In DNA form, the CDR3 reads TGTGCCAGCAGCTTGGCCCGAGCGGGAGGCGGGGAGCTGTTTTTT. It yields the protein CASSLARAGGGELFF. The V call is TRBV5-4, the J call TRBJ2-2; TRBD2 aligns across 9 bases. The CDR3 extends over 15 amino acids. Germline CDR1 is SGHNT and CDR2 is YYREEE (reference sequence). With V trimmed by 0 bases and J by 7 bases, 4 bases remained unmatched.

Concerning this clone itself: Additional DNA sequences in this sample encode the identical CDR3. The chain carries TRBV5-1 and TRBJ2-6; D unclear. Germline V gene lookup returns CDR1 SGHRS and CDR2 YFSETQ. Trimming stripped 0 bases from V and 0 bases from J, with 4 bases between. This CDR3 is built from 15 residues. The CDR3 sequence is CASSLANSGANVLTF. In nucleotides, the CDR3 is TGCGCCAGCAGCTTGGCCAACTCTGGGGCCAACGTCCTGACTTTC.

V usage is TRBV2 and J usage is TRBJ1-5; D perhaps matches TRBD1 (6 bases). Trimming took off 7 bases at V and 1 base at J, with 14 bases between the two ends. This CDR3 has 15 residues. Germline CDR1 is SNHLY and CDR2 is FYNNEI. CDR3 loop: CASKVSDRSNQPQHF. The CDR3 DNA is TGTGCCAGCAAAGTGTCCGACAGGAGCAATCAGCCCCAGCATTTT.

This clone was detected only a few times. The chain recombines TRBV6-5 with TRBJ1-2; D is undetermined. Germline assignment: CDR1 MNHEY and CDR2 SVGAGI. The V and J ends lost 0 bases and 2 bases respectively, with 10 bases between them. CDR3 length: 15 residues. In nucleotides, the CDR3 is TGTGCCAGCAGTTACTCGTACGGACTAAACTATGGCTACACCTTC. Residues: CASSYSYGLNYGYTF.

Notes on this clone: Germline is not matched at one junction end, which may reflect a read error. The V and J genes are TRBV7-7 and TRBJ2-3; TRBD2 is a possible D gene (5 bases). This CDR3 has 16 amino acids. Germline CDR1 SSHAT, CDR2 FNYEAQ (reference sequence). The DNA of the CDR3 is TGTGCTAGCAGCTTAGTGTCCGGGAACCCAACAGATACGCAGTATTTT. Its translation is CASSLVSGNPTDTQYF.

J is TRBJ1-2 and V is TRBV6-5; D unclear. The CDR3 has 14 amino acids. V lost 0 bases to trimming and J lost 0 bases, with 5 bases between them. Per the germline V gene, CDR1 is MNHEY and CDR2 is SVGAGI. Written as DNA, the CDR3 is TGTGCCAGCAGTTACTCCCCAGCTAACTATGGCTACACCTTC. Protein sequence: CASSYSPANYGYTF.

This sequence joins TRBV5-6 and TRBJ2-1; 11 nucleotides align to TRBD2. V lost 4 bases and J lost 4; bases outside the gene matches: 7. This CDR3 has 16 residues. CDR1 and CDR2 (germline): SGHDT, YYEEEE. The CDR3 DNA follows: TGTGCCAGCAGCACCCCGCGACTAGCGGGGTACAATGAGCAGTTCTTC. This sequence encodes CASSTPRLAGYNEQFF.

The rearrangement uses TRBV6-5 and TRBJ1-1; no reliable D call. Germline V gene data show CDR1 as MNHEY and CDR2 as SVGAGI. With 0 bases removed from V and 4 bases from J, the gap between germline ends came to 15 bases. CDR3 length: 16 residues. The CDR3 sequence is CASSYSGGIIGTEAFF. CDR3 bases: TGTGCCAGCAGTTACTCGGGAGGGATAATCGGCACTGAAGCTTTCTTT.

This clone was detected a few times. V is TRBV6-6 and J is TRBJ1-1; TRBD1 aligns across 7 bases. The CDR3 spans 16 residues. With V trimmed by 0 bases and J by 3 bases, 7 bases remained unmatched. Germline lookup yields CDR1 MNHNY and CDR2 SVGAGI (reference sequence). CDR3 sequence (DNA): TGTGCCAGCAGTTACTCTGGGCAGGGGGTCGACACTGAAGCTTTCTTT. This encodes CASSYSGQGVDTEAFF.